These 6 T cell receptor beta chains were sequenced from one sample in a study of cytomegalovirus exposure and HLA in healthy donors. Amplification used 60 Vbeta primers and 13 Jbeta primers. TCRdb's copy holds only in-frame clones and misses some; the assay was immunoSEQ multiplex PCR. This table has about 190,000 clones, approximately 70% appearing once. The source material was PBMCs. These receptors were taken from a woman aged 25 to 39 in good health and CMV-seronegative.

The chain links TRBV27 to TRBJ1-1, with D tentatively TRBD1 (6 bases). This CDR3 has 19 residues. CDR1 and CDR2 from the germline V gene are MNHEY and SMNVEV (reference sequence). Trimming stripped 1 base from V and 6 bases from J, with 27 bases between. The CDR3 DNA follows: TGTGCCAGCAGTTTATGGGTGGGGGGGCGCGGGGAACGTGCGGCTGAAGCTTTCTTT. Translated: CASSLWVGGRGERAAEAFF.

The V gene is TRBV28, the J gene TRBJ1-5, with TRBD1 matching 7 bases. CDR3 size: 13 residues. Trimming cost V 5 bases and J 5 bases; bases outside gene matches: 3. Germline-derived CDR1 and CDR2 are MDHEN and SYDVKM. CDR3 residues: CASSQQGYQPQHF. CDR3 DNA sequence: TGTGCCAGCAGTCAACAGGGGTATCAGCCCCAGCATTTT.

The V gene is TRBV6-7, the J gene TRBJ2-5; the match to TRBD1 covers 8 bases. TRBV6-7 is annotated as an ORF whose role is uncertain. V lost 2 bases to trimming and J lost 5 bases; unmatched junction nucleotides: 7. The CDR3 totals 15 residues. The CDR3 loop is CASSYAAGGPETQYF. DNA for the CDR3: TGTGCCAGCAGTTACGCGGCAGGGGGCCCGGAGACCCAGTACTTC.

This chain joins TRBV7-8 and TRBJ2-7; 12 bases align to TRBD2. V was pared by 4 bases and J by 2 bases, with 6 bases of the junction left unmatched. The CDR3 runs to 16 residues. Germline V CDR1 and CDR2: SGHVS, FQNEAQ. As DNA, the CDR3 is TGTGCCAGCAGCTCTGCTAGCGGGGGGGACCCCTACGAGCAGTACTTC. Its protein product is CASSSASGGDPYEQYF.

This clone has just a few counts. The rearrangement uses TRBV6-5 and TRBJ2-5; 7 nucleotides match TRBD1. J gave up 3 bases and V 8 bases, and 12 bases lay outside the gene matches. The germline CDR1 and CDR2 sequences are MNHEY and SVGAGI. The CDR3 is made up of 15 amino acids. The CDR3 DNA follows: TGTGCCAGCCCTCCTTTAATCGGGACAGAAGAGACCCAGTACTTC. Amino acids: CASPPLIGTEETQYF.

This chain joins TRBV6-1 and TRBJ2-5, with a weak D call TRBD1 (5 bases). The V gene's germline CDR1 is MNHNS and CDR2 SASEGT. The V gene lost 10 bases and the J gene lost 2 bases, with 14 bases spanning the gap. The CDR3 length is 13 residues. As DNA, the CDR3 is TGTGCCACCCAAAGGGGCCTACAAGAGACCCAGTACTTC. Its translation is CATQRGLQETQYF.